The 24 T cell receptor beta chains below were found in one sample sequenced in a study of cytomegalovirus exposure and HLA in healthy donors. The PCR contained 60 Vbeta and 13 Jbeta primers. The method was immunoSEQ multiplex PCR; TCRdb's version includes in-frame clones alone and lacks a portion of them. The table records about 160,000 clones, less than 90% of them present only once. Specimen: PBMCs. These receptors all stem from a young man in good health and CMV-seronegative.

The genes are TRBV9 and TRBJ2-7; possible D gene TRBD2, 5 bases. V was trimmed by 0 bases and J by 3 bases, leaving 10 bases between them. Germline loops: CDR1 SGDLS, CDR2 YYNGEE. The CDR3 contains 14 residues. CDR3 DNA sequence: TGTGCCAGCAGCGTAGCCAGCGGAGACTACGAGCAGTACTTC. Its protein is CASSVASGDYEQYF.

V and J are TRBV2 and TRBJ2-5; no clear D. Per germline, CDR1 SNHLY and CDR2 FYNNEI. This CDR3 has 11 residues. Trimming removed 7 bases at V and 5 bases at J, with 8 bases between. The CDR3 here is CASTWAETQYF. CDR3 nucleotide sequence: TGTGCCAGCACTTGGGCGGAGACCCAGTACTTC.

About this clone itself: A read error may account for a junction end that differs from germline. The chain joins TRBV7-9 to TRBJ2-7; D ambiguous. The germline gives CDR1 SEHNR, CDR2 FQNEAQ (reference sequence). The CDR3 extends over 11 amino acids. CDR3 amino acids: CSSSLGQEQYF. Here the CDR3 DNA reads TGTTCCAGCAGCTTGGGCCAAGAGCAGTACTTC.

The rearrangement joins TRBV4-3 to TRBJ2-6; 10 bases map to TRBD1. Germline V CDR1 and CDR2: LGHNA, YSLEER. There are 17 residues in the CDR3. V trimming: 6 bases; J trimming: 1 base; junction bases outside the gene matches: 6. This chain's CDR3 is CASRSGTGASGANVLTF. The CDR3 DNA follows: TGCGCCAGCAGGAGCGGGACAGGGGCGTCTGGGGCCAACGTCCTGACTTTC.

This clone was observed a single time. V and J are TRBV28 and TRBJ1-5, with D possibly matching TRBD1 (5 bases). The length of the CDR3 is 13 residues. Trimming cost V 6 bases and J 8 bases, with 14 bases left between them. In germline, CDR1 is MDHEN, CDR2 SYDVKM. CDR3 coding DNA: TGTGCCAGCAGCTCTCTCCCGGGGGAGCCCCAGCATTTT. It specifies CASSSLPGEPQHF.

The gene calls are TRBV28 and TRBJ2-5, with TRBD2 matching 8 bases. The trim removed 8 bases at V and 3 bases at J, leaving 2 bases unmatched. This CDR3 spans 12 amino acids. Germline V gene sequence: CDR1 MDHEN, CDR2 SYDVKM. CDR3 sequence (DNA): TGTGCCAGCCGGGAGGGCGAAGAGACCCAGTACTTC. Translating gives CASREGEETQYF.

The chain carries TRBV27 and TRBJ2-7; D is uncertain. Germline assignment: CDR1 MNHEY and CDR2 SMNVEV (reference sequence). CDR3 length equals 15 residues. V was shortened by 3 bases and J by 0 bases, with 12 bases between the two germline ends. CDR3 loop: CASSLGTLDSYEQYF. The DNA for the CDR3 is TGTGCCAGCAGTTTGGGCACCTTAGACTCCTACGAGCAGTACTTC.

The rearrangement joins TRBV7-9 to TRBJ2-2, with TRBD1 identical over 9 bases. Germline CDR1 SEHNR, CDR2 FQNEAQ (reference sequence). The CDR3 has 15 residues. The V and J ends lost 5 bases and 4 bases, in that order; junction bases with no gene match: 5. The CDR3 region is CASSTGQGFTGELFF. The CDR3 DNA sequence: TGTGCCAGCAGCACGGGACAGGGCTTCACCGGGGAGCTGTTTTTT.

The chain uses TRBV5-4 and TRBJ1-5; D unresolved. The CDR3 length is 14 residues. The V end lost 4 bases, the J end lost 7 bases, and 15 bases lay between the germline ends. CDR1 SGHNT and CDR2 YYREEE come from the germline V gene (reference sequence). CDR3: CASSTGLTGQPQHF. CDR3 DNA sequence: TGTGCCAGCAGCACCGGCCTGACGGGACAGCCCCAGCATTTT.

The gene calls are TRBV25-1 and TRBJ2-1, with 8 bases aligning to TRBD1. V gave up 4 bases and J gave up 0 bases; unmatched junction bases: 2. Germline V CDR1 and CDR2: MGHDK, SYGVNS. CDR3 size: 15 residues. The CDR3 reads CASSGDRSSYNEQFF. In DNA form, the CDR3 reads TGTGCCAGCAGTGGGGACAGGTCCTCCTACAATGAGCAGTTCTTC.

V gene TRBV12-2 combines with J gene TRBJ2-1; the table gives TRBD1 as D, unverified against the DNA. TRBV12-2 is recorded as a pseudogene. There are 18 residues in the CDR3. This CDR3 reads CASRLPPRGQGSSDEQFF. The CDR3 DNA reads as TGTGCAAGTCGCTTACCACCGAGGGGACAGGGGTCTTCCGATGAGCAGTTCTTC.

This clone has only one observation. The CDR3, as DNA: TGTGCCAGTAGTCTCCGGGACAGGGCTTTGGATACGCAGTATTTT. This encodes CASSLRDRALDTQYF. The gene calls are TRBV19 and TRBJ2-3, with TRBD1 matching 9 bases. From germline, CDR1 is LNHDA and CDR2 SQIVND (reference sequence). Unmatched junction bases numbered 9, after V lost 5 bases and J lost 6 bases. The CDR3 spans 15 residues. Together with reference TRBV19 and TRBJ2-3, the CDR3 gives the full variable domain: DGGITQSPKYLFRKEGQNVTLSCEQNLNHDAMYWYRQDPGQGLRLIYYSQIVNDFQKGDIAEGYSVSREKKESFPLTVTSAQKNPTAFYLCASSLRDRALDTQYFGPGTRLTVL.

This chain uses TRBV5-1 with TRBJ2-3, with no clear D. Looked up from germline, CDR1 is SGHRS and CDR2 is YFSETQ. Trimming cost V 0 bases and J 6 bases, with 5 bases left between them. The CDR3 consists of 12 residues. The CDR3 nucleotides read TGCGCCAGCAGCTTGGATCGGGATACGCAGTATTTT. The encoded protein is CASSLDRDTQYF.

Points on this clone: Additional DNA sequences in this sample encode the identical CDR3. The DNA for the CDR3 is TGTGCCAGCAGCTTAGATCCGGCGGGAGATACGCAGTATTTT. Translation gives CASSLDPAGDTQYF. The chain links TRBV11-2 to TRBJ2-3, with D perhaps matching TRBD2 (5 bases). Per the germline V gene, CDR1 is SGHAT and CDR2 is FQNNGV. Trimming shortened V by 0 bases and J by 5 bases, and 9 bases separated the two germline ends. The CDR3 runs 14 residues.

The chain carries TRBV5-1 and TRBJ1-2; 10 nucleotides line up with TRBD1. Trimming took 4 bases from V and 6 from J; bases not matched to a gene: 3. CDR1 and CDR2 (germline): SGHRS, YFSETQ. CDR3 size: 13 residues. The CDR3, as DNA: TGCGCCAGCAGCCCAGGACAGGGGGATGGCTACACCTTC. Translating it yields CASSPGQGDGYTF.

This clone was detected once. The V call is TRBV4-1, the J call TRBJ2-3; 13 nucleotides match TRBD2. This CDR3 spans 18 amino acids. The ends lost 5 bases at V and 5 bases at J; junction bases unmatched: 13. In germline, CDR1 is MGHRA, CDR2 YSYEKL. DNA for the CDR3: TGCGCCAGCAGCGCCCGGCCGGGACTAGCGGGGCTAGGAGATACGCAGTATTTT. It is translated as CASSARPGLAGLGDTQYF.

This CDR3 reads CASSRDLTAGSPLHF. The CDR3 bases are TGTGCCAGCAGCCGAGACTTGACAGCTGGGTCACCCCTCCACTTT. V gene TRBV7-9 combines with J gene TRBJ1-6, with D perhaps matching TRBD1 (5 bases). CDR3 length equals 15 residues. Trimming left V 5 bases short and J 10 bases short, with 18 bases between. The V gene's germline CDR1 is SEHNR and CDR2 FQNEAQ (reference sequence). The full variable domain, with the rest looked up from reference TRBV7-9 and TRBJ1-6, is DTGVSQNPRHKITKRGQNVTFRCDPISEHNRLYWYRQTLGQGPEFLTYFQNEAQLEKSRLLSDRFSAERPKGSFSTLEIQRTEQGDSAMYLCASSRDLTAGSPLHFGNGTRLTVT.

J is TRBJ2-1 and V is TRBV6-1; the D gene is possibly TRBD2 (6 bases). Trimming shortened V by 6 bases and J by 6 bases, and 18 bases separated the two germline ends. Germline-derived CDR1 and CDR2 are MNHNS and SASEGT. The CDR3 sequence is 15 residues long. In nucleotides, the CDR3 is TGTGCCAGCAGAATCCTACTGTTGGGGGGCAATGAGCAGTTCTTC. It translates to CASRILLLGGNEQFF.

A single count supports this clone. The junction and the germline gene differ at one end; a read error may be behind it. Other DNA sequences in this specimen translate into the identical CDR3. The V call is TRBV10-1, the J call TRBJ2-7; 9 bases are a match to TRBD2. CDR3 length equals 17 residues. Germline V gene sequence: CDR1 WNHNN, CDR2 SYGVQD (reference sequence). The CDR3 reads CASSVREEREDTYEQYF. CDR3 nucleotides: TGCGCCAGCAGTGTTCGCGAGGAGCGGGAGGACACCTACGAGCAGTACTTT.

In this sample, this clone turned up once. The gene calls are TRBV2 and TRBJ2-5, with 8 bases identical to TRBD2. Germline V gene data show CDR1 as SNHLY and CDR2 as FYNNEI. CDR3 length: 12 residues. V was pared by 4 bases and J by 5 bases, with 0 bases of the junction left unmatched. The CDR3 bases are TGTGCCAGCAGTGGACTAGCGGAGACCCAGTACTTC. Translated: CASSGLAETQYF.

This chain uses TRBV6-1 with TRBJ1-6, with 8 positions matching TRBD1. Germline CDR1 reads MNHNS; CDR2 reads SASEGT. V gave up 3 bases and J gave up 10 bases; unmatched junction bases: 2. This CDR3 is 13 amino acids long. CDR3 coding DNA: TGTGCCAGCAGTGACCCAGGGGGCTCACCCCTCCACTTT. Amino acid sequence: CASSDPGGSPLHF.

In DNA, the CDR3 is TGTGCCAGCAGCCGAGCGGGGTCTATCCAAGAGACCCAGTACTTC. Its translation: CASSRAGSIQETQYF. The gene calls are TRBV11-2 and TRBJ2-5; 7 nucleotides line up with TRBD2. Germline CDR1 is SGHAT and CDR2 is FQNNGV. The CDR3 spans 15 residues. Germline trimming cut 5 bases from V and 1 base from J; bases unmatched to any gene: 7.

This clone was detected only once. This chain uses TRBV28 with TRBJ1-2, with 7 nucleotides matching TRBD1. This CDR3 has 13 residues. After removal of 6 bases from V and 3 bases from J, the junction contained 4 bases not matched to a gene. In germline, CDR1 is MDHEN, CDR2 SYDVKM. CDR3 loop: CASSVGTDYGYTF. The CDR3 DNA reads as TGTGCCAGCAGCGTCGGGACAGACTATGGCTACACCTTC.

Comment on this clone: Mismatch with germline at one junction end may stem from a read error. The chain joins TRBV28 to TRBJ1-2, with a possible D match to TRBD1 (5 bases). The germline V gene has CDR1 MDHEN and CDR2 SYDVKM. CDR3 length: 11 residues. The CDR3 here is CASSTPVQGNF. CDR3 coding DNA: TGTGCCAGCAGTACCCCTGTGCAGGGCAACTTC.